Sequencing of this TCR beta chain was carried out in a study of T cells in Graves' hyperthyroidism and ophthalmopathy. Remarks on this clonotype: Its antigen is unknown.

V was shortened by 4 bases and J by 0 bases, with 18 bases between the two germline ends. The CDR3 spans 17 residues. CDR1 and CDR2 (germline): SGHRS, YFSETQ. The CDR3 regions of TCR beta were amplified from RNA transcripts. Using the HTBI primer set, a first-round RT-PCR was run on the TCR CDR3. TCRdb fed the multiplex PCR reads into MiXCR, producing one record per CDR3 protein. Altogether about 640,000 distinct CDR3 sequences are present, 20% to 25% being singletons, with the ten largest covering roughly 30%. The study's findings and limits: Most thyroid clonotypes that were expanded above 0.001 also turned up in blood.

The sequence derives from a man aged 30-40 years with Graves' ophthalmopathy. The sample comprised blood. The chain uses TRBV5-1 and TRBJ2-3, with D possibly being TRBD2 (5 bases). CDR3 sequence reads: CASSPDWEPGSTDTQYF. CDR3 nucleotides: TGCGCCAGCAGCCCGGACTGGGAACCGGGGAGCACAGATACGCAGTATTTT.